This TCR beta chain was captured by sequencing in a study of shared clonotypes between healthy human individuals. The CDR3 is made up of 11 amino acids. Trimming took off 4 bases at V and 8 bases at J, with 9 bases between the two ends. Germline V gene sequence: CDR1 SQVTM, CDR2 ANQGSEA. In the original workflow: Filtering was not the same, since immunoSEQ gave junction-only sequences without quality scores. TCRdb's copy holds only in-frame clones and misses some; the assay was immunoSEQ multiplex PCR. The V and J calls and clone size come from that table; D and trimming were worked out from the DNA. In the table there are some 980,000 clones, approximately 76% of which are singletons.

This TCR derives from a man aged 18 to 35 in good health. Sequences were obtained from memory CD4+ T cells sorted from blood. Regarding subset: CD45RA-negative fraction. The chain has TRBV29-1 and TRBJ2-1; D unclear. Written as DNA, the CDR3 is TGCAGCGTTGGCTTAAGGGATGAGCAGTTCTTC. This gives the protein CSVGLRDEQFF.